This T cell receptor beta chain was profiled in a study of blood T cell repertoires in COVID-19. The V end was cut by 4 bases, the J end by 3 bases, with 12 bases between. The CDR3 is 14 amino acids. Germline-derived CDR1 and CDR2 are SGHDN and FVKESK. TCRdb's copy holds only in-frame clones and misses some; the assay was immunoSEQ multiplex PCR. In the table there are under 100,000 clones, 75% to 90% of which are singletons. The source is a male donor with acute or convalescent COVID-19. The sample comprised peripheral blood. This rearrangement joins TRBV14 to TRBJ2-5; D is possibly TRBD1 (5 bases). The CDR3 spells CASSPPAGKETQYF. CDR3 DNA: TGTGCCAGCAGCCCCCCCGCAGGGAAAGAGACCCAGTACTTC.